The 26 T cell receptor beta chains below all came from one sample that was sequenced in a study of T cell clonotyping in hematopoietic cell transplantation. Here immunoSEQ multiplex PCR was the method, and the copy in TCRdb shows in-frame clones only, minus some. The sample contains nearly 7,000 clones, around 88% of which appear only once. As to time point: recipient sample about 28 days before transplant, after cytoreduction. The source was peripheral blood mononuclear cells, collected before stem cell transplant. Receptor source: a man aged 30 to 39 with acute myeloid leukemia. Some clones in this sample may be carry-over from other donors' samples.

V usage is TRBV5-1 and J usage is TRBJ2-5; TRBD1 might be the D (5 bases). Trimming pared 1 base from V and 4 bases from J, leaving 11 bases between. The germline V gene encodes CDR1 SGHRS and CDR2 YFSETQ. This CDR3 has 14 residues. The CDR3 bases are TGCGCCAGCAGCTTGAACGGGCAGGGAGAGACCCAGTACTTC. Amino acid sequence: CASSLNGQGETQYF.

This clone is a singleton in its sample. The rearrangement joins TRBV6-1 to TRBJ1-2, with a weak D call TRBD1 (5 bases). The V end lost 4 bases, the J end lost 8 bases, and 14 bases lay between the germline ends. The CDR3 is 13 residues long. In germline, CDR1 is MNHNS, CDR2 SASEGT. The CDR3 is CASSGTPPTGYTF. The CDR3 nucleotides are TGTGCCAGCAGTGGGACACCCCCAACGGGCTACACCTTC.

The chain employs TRBV5-6 and TRBJ2-3, with D perhaps TRBD1 or TRBD2 (5 bases each). Trimming took 4 bases from V and 5 from J, leaving 11 bases between them. The CDR3 extends over 13 amino acids. Germline values: CDR1 SGHDT, CDR2 YYEEEE. CDR3 amino acids: CASSAEGLDTQYF. The CDR3 bases are TGTGCCAGCAGCGCCGAGGGGCTAGATACGCAGTATTTT.

J is TRBJ2-3 and V is TRBV6-1, with TRBD2 identical over 8 bases. The CDR3 runs 14 residues. V lost 8 bases to trimming and J lost 3 bases; unmatched junction nucleotides: 7. The germline CDR1 and CDR2 sequences are MNHNS and SASEGT. The CDR3 protein is CASGGLALTDTQYF. The CDR3, as DNA: TGTGCCAGCGGTGGACTAGCTTTAACAGATACGCAGTATTTT.

This rearrangement joins TRBV7-2 to TRBJ1-3, with D uncertain. Trimming removed 3 bases from V and 0 bases from J, with 9 bases in between. This CDR3 is 15 amino acids long. In germline, CDR1 is SGHTA, CDR2 FQGNSA. Written as DNA, the CDR3 is TGTGCCAGCAGCTTTTCACTGAGCTCTGGAAACACCATATATTTT. Amino acids: CASSFSLSSGNTIYF.

The chain uses TRBV30 and TRBJ2-2; tentatively, D is TRBD1 (5 bases). The CDR3 runs 15 residues. From germline, CDR1 is GTSNPN and CDR2 SVGIG (reference sequence). V was pared by 0 bases and J by 4 bases, with 12 bases between. The CDR3 region is CAWSVGGAPTGELFF. Here the CDR3 DNA reads TGTGCCTGGAGTGTAGGTGGGGCGCCCACCGGGGAGCTGTTTTTT.

CDR3 bases: TGCGCCAGCAGCTTGGCCACGGGAGGGCCTGATGAGCAGTTCTTC. Amino acids: CASSLATGGPDEQFF. This chain links TRBV5-1 with TRBJ2-1; 8 positions match TRBD2. The CDR3 totals 15 residues. V was pared by 0 bases and J by 8 bases, with 7 bases of the junction left unmatched. Germline CDR1 is SGHRS and CDR2 is YFSETQ. Based on the CDR3 plus reference TRBV5-1 and TRBJ2-1, the full variable domain is KAGVTQTPRYLIKTRGQQVTLSCSPISGHRSVSWYQQTPGQGLQFLFEYFSETQRNKGNFPGRFSGRQFSNSRSEMNVSTLELGDSALYLCASSLATGGPDEQFFGPGTRLTVL.

This chain joins TRBV7-8 and TRBJ1-4; TRBD1 aligns across 8 bases. Unmatched junction bases numbered 10, after V lost 5 bases and J lost 8 bases. CDR3 length: 15 residues. CDR1 and CDR2 (germline): SGHVS, FQNEAQ. The CDR3: CASSPHDRGGEKLFF. The CDR3 nucleotides read TGTGCCAGCAGCCCGCACGACAGGGGAGGGGAAAAACTGTTTTTT.

The chain has TRBV2 and TRBJ2-5; D may match TRBD1 or TRBD2 (7 bases each). Trimming removed 8 bases at V and 3 bases at J, with 25 bases between. The CDR3 sequence is 17 residues long. Germline assignment: CDR1 SNHLY and CDR2 FYNNEI. The CDR3 coding sequence is TGTGCCAGCCACAAGGGGGGGGGCACCAGGGGGGAAGAGACCCAGTACTTC. Translated, it gives CASHKGGGTRGEETQYF.

The rearrangement uses TRBV7-9 and TRBJ2-3, with 14 bases matching TRBD2. Germline values: CDR1 SEHNR, CDR2 FQNEAQ (reference sequence). Unmatched junction bases numbered 9, after V lost 4 bases and J lost 6 bases. The CDR3 is made up of 17 amino acids. This chain's CDR3 is CASSSLTSGRATDTQYF. The CDR3 bases are TGTGCCAGCAGCTCCTTGACTAGCGGGAGGGCCACGGATACGCAGTATTTT.

J is TRBJ2-7 and V is TRBV4-3, with TRBD2 matching 7 bases. With 3 bases clipped from V and 3 bases from J, the junction kept 17 bases outside the gene matches. Germline-derived CDR1 and CDR2 are LGHNA and YSLEER. The CDR3 totals 18 residues. For the CDR3, the DNA is TGCGCCAGCAGCCACGAGCCACTCGGCGGGGCTAGCGGCTACGAGCAGTACTTC. Its protein product is CASSHEPLGGASGYEQYF.

The V call is TRBV7-2, the J call TRBJ2-3; 8 bases align to TRBD2. The CDR3 is 16 residues long. With V trimmed by 7 bases and J by 6 bases, 15 bases remained unmatched. CDR1 SGHTA and CDR2 FQGNSA come from the germline V gene. CDR3 coding DNA: TGTGCCAGCATTTCTACGGGACTAGTCGGGGGGGATACGCAGTATTTT. Translated: CASISTGLVGGDTQYF.

The V call is TRBV5-1, the J call TRBJ1-5; D not certain. Per germline, CDR1 SGHRS and CDR2 YFSETQ. There are 13 residues in the CDR3. V was pared by 5 bases and J by 5 bases, with 11 bases between. CDR3 residues: CASSPTLDQPQHF. In DNA, the CDR3 is TGCGCCAGCAGTCCCACACTAGATCAGCCCCAGCATTTT.

The sample holds a few counts of this clone. This chain joins TRBV5-1 and TRBJ2-3; 7 positions match TRBD2. There are 14 residues in the CDR3. V was clipped by 5 bases and J by 3 bases; unmatched bases: 6. Germline CDR1 is SGHRS and CDR2 is YFSETQ. The chain's CDR3 is CASRFGTNTDTQYF. The CDR3 bases are TGCGCCAGCAGGTTCGGGACTAATACAGATACGCAGTATTTT.

This clone has more than one count but fewer than ten. The chain uses TRBV7-9 and TRBJ2-7; D may be TRBD1 (6 bases). This CDR3 is built from 15 residues. Trimming shortened V by 5 bases and J by 3 bases, and 17 bases separated the two germline ends. Germline V CDR1 and CDR2: SEHNR, FQNEAQ (reference sequence). The CDR3 is CASSPLQGTIYEQYF. For the CDR3, the DNA is TGTGCCAGCAGCCCGCTGCAGGGGACGATCTACGAGCAGTACTTC.

The chain couples TRBV29-1 to TRBJ2-5, with a tentative D call TRBD1 (7 bases). The CDR3 consists of 14 residues. Trimming took 0 bases from V and 5 from J, leaving 13 bases between them. Germline V lookup: CDR1 SQVTM, CDR2 ANQGSEA. The CDR3: CSVEEQAGGETQYF. In nucleotides, the CDR3 is TGCAGCGTTGAAGAACAAGCAGGGGGGGAGACCCAGTACTTC.

This chain connects TRBV7-3 to TRBJ1-2; TRBD1 might be the D (5 bases). CDR3 size: 14 residues. The V gene's germline CDR1 is SGHTA and CDR2 FQGTGA. V was clipped by 5 bases and J by 4 bases, with 14 bases between them. In DNA form, the CDR3 reads TGTGCCAGCAGCGCCAACCGGGACGGCTATGGCTACACCTTC. This encodes CASSANRDGYGYTF. Drawing the rest from reference TRBV7-3 and TRBJ1-2, the complete variable domain is GAGVSQTPSNKVTEKGKYVELRCDPISGHTALYWYRQSLGQGPEFLIYFQGTGAADDSGLPNDRFFAVRPEGSVSTLKIQRTERGDSAVYLCASSANRDGYGYTFGSGTRLTVV.

The chain links TRBV2 to TRBJ2-7; 7 bases map to TRBD1. This CDR3 has 13 amino acids. The V gene end was trimmed by 8 bases and the J gene end by 3 bases; junction bases not matched to a gene: 7. Germline CDR1 is SNHLY and CDR2 is FYNNEI. The CDR3 is CASGTVFDYEQYF. DNA for the CDR3: TGTGCCAGCGGGACAGTGTTCGACTACGAGCAGTACTTC. The entire variable domain, with the rest obtained from reference TRBV2 and TRBJ2-7, is as follows: EPEVTQTPSHQVTQMGQEVILRCVPISNHLYFYWYRQILGQKVEFLVSFYNNEISEKSEIFDDQFSVERPDGSNFTLKIRSTKLEDSAMYFCASGTVFDYEQYFGPGTRLTVT.

This clone occurred once. CDR3: CASSIRNEQYF. The DNA of the CDR3 is TGTGCCAGCAGCATCCGGAACGAGCAGTACTTC. The chain couples TRBV21-1 to TRBJ2-7. TRBV21-1 is designated a pseudogene. The CDR3 runs 11 residues.

This chain joins TRBV9 and TRBJ2-4, with TRBD1 as a possible D gene (6 bases). Trimming took 6 bases from V and 7 from J, leaving 17 bases between them. CDR1 and CDR2 from the germline V gene are SGDLS and YYNGEE. This CDR3 region has 14 residues. DNA for the CDR3: TGTGCCAGCACCGGCCCAGGGGTAGGGAACATTCAGTACTTC. Protein product: CASTGPGVGNIQYF.

The chain combines TRBV6-6 with TRBJ1-5, with TRBD1 matching 8 bases. After removal of 0 bases from V and 4 bases from J, the junction contained 2 bases not matched to a gene. This CDR3 is 15 amino acids long. CDR1 is MNHNY, CDR2 SVGAGI, per germline (reference sequence). The CDR3 is CASSYSGQGNQPQHF. CDR3 coding DNA: TGTGCCAGCAGTTACTCAGGACAGGGAAATCAGCCCCAGCATTTT.

The chain combines TRBV11-3 with TRBJ1-3; 8 bases map to TRBD1. The CDR3 sequence is 15 residues long. V lost 5 bases and J lost 4; bases outside the gene matches: 7. Germline-derived CDR1 and CDR2 are SGHNT and YENEEA. CDR3: CASSRDRGYGNTIYF. CDR3 nucleotides: TGTGCCAGCAGCCGAGACAGGGGTTACGGAAACACCATATATTTT.

The J gene is TRBJ1-4, the V gene TRBV6-5; D remains ambiguous. The CDR3 has 15 amino acids. Trimming removed 7 bases from V and 5 bases from J, with 17 bases in between. In germline, CDR1 is MNHEY, CDR2 SVGAGI. CDR3 DNA sequence: TGTGCCAGCAACGCTCCCGGTGCCGTCAATGAAAAACTGTTTTTT. Translated, it gives CASNAPGAVNEKLFF.

Points on this clone: One end of the junction varies from germline; a read error may be responsible. The chain joins TRBV4-1 to TRBJ2-1, with a weak D call TRBD2 (6 bases). The CDR3 covers 13 residues. Per germline, CDR1 MGHRA and CDR2 YSYEKL. The CDR3 reads CASSQGLTRVRIF. The CDR3 coding sequence is TGCGCCAGCAGCCAAGGCCTGACTAGAGTAAGGATCTTC.

The V gene is TRBV2, the J gene TRBJ1-2; TRBD1 is a possible D gene (5 bases). Deletions cut 2 bases from V and 8 bases from J, with 21 bases between. The CDR3 length is 16 residues. Looked up from germline, CDR1 is SNHLY and CDR2 is FYNNEI. The DNA of the CDR3 is TGTGCCAGCAGTGAACCAAACTACCAGGGACTACGGGGCTACACCTTC. It is translated as CASSEPNYQGLRGYTF. The variable domain in full, completed from reference TRBV2 and TRBJ1-2, reads EPEVTQTPSHQVTQMGQEVILRCVPISNHLYFYWYRQILGQKVEFLVSFYNNEISEKSEIFDDQFSVERPDGSNFTLKIRSTKLEDSAMYFCASSEPNYQGLRGYTFGSGTRLTVV.

The J gene is TRBJ2-1, the V gene TRBV27, with D possibly being TRBD2 (6 bases). Trimming left V 4 bases short and J 6 bases short, with 7 bases between. Germline CDR1 reads MNHEY; CDR2 reads SMNVEV (reference sequence). This CDR3 contains 12 residues. As DNA, the CDR3 is TGTGCCAGCAGTTCGGGGGTCAATGAGCAGTTCTTC. Protein sequence: CASSSGVNEQFF.